This T cell receptor (beta chain) is from a study of cytomegalovirus exposure and HLA in healthy donors. The junction had 7 bases not matched to a gene; V was cut back by 5 bases and J by 0 bases. Germline CDR1 reads LNHNV; CDR2 reads YYDKDF (reference sequence). The CDR3 is made up of 17 amino acids. PCR primers comprised 60 Vbeta and 13 Jbeta primers. The repertoire was sequenced with immunoSEQ multiplex PCR; TCRdb's copy has only in-frame clones and lacks some. Of 150,000 to 200,000 clones in the sample, around 86% were seen once. General study findings and limits: Rarity held for most TCR sequences, but there were some public TCRs that occurred in many donors. The authors excluded some V segments, including TRBV6-2 and TRBV6-3, as indistinguishable.

As regards this clone: Its specificity is unknown.

Each donor was nominally healthy when sampled (though unrecorded immune exposures were likely). The origin of this receptor is a woman aged 18-35 years in good health and CMV-seronegative. Sequenced material: PBMCs. The genes are TRBV15 and TRBJ2-6, with TRBD2 matching 7 bases. CDR3 nucleotides: TGTGCCACCAGCGTGGCGGGGGATGGCTCTGGGGCCAACGTCCTGACTTTC. Its translation: CATSVAGDGSGANVLTF. The full variable domain, in which reference TRBV15 and TRBJ2-6 provide the parts outside the CDR3, is DAMVIQNPRYQVTQFGKPVTLSCSQTLNHNVMYWYQQKSSQAPKLLFHYYDKDFNNEADTPDNFQSRRPNTSFCFLDIRSPGLGDTAMYLCATSVAGDGSGANVLTFGAGSRLTVL.